The rows below give T cell receptor beta chains drawn from one sample of a study of blood T cell repertoires in COVID-19. Profiling relied on immunoSEQ multiplex PCR, and the TCRdb table lists in-frame clones only, not all of them. Altogether roughly 230,000 clones are present, about 88% being singletons, with the ten largest covering approximately 1.6%. Material: peripheral blood. The origin of the receptors is a man aged 65 to 85 with acute or convalescent COVID-19. The CDR3 runs from the conserved cysteine through the conserved F or W. The D gene is left open where the match is weak. Where a row states a size, it is once, few, many or the class of an expanded clone; other rows omit it.

V,J,D,size,CDR3,DNA
TRBV9,TRBJ2-7,TRBD2,-,CASSVGGTTNYEQYF,TGTGCCAGCAGCGTAGGAGGGACTACCAACTACGAGCAGTACTTC
TRBV30,TRBJ2-1,-,-,CAWSVQAMNEQFF,TGTGCCTGGAGTGTACAAGCGATGAATGAGCAGTTCTTC
TRBV6-5,TRBJ2-7,TRBD2,once,CASGRGGGPYEQYF,TGTGCCAGCGGTCGGGGGGGAGGGCCCTACGAGCAGTACTTC
TRBV6-1,TRBJ1-5,-,-,CASSEQEGNQPQHF,TGTGCCAGCAGTGAACAGGAGGGCAATCAGCCCCAGCATTTT
TRBV6-1,TRBJ2-7,-,-,CASSEGQSRSYEQYF,TGTGCCAGCAGTGAAGGACAGTCTCGCTCCTACGAGCAGTACTTC
TRBV3-1/TRBV3-2,TRBJ2-1,-,-,CASSHRSAGRAYNEQFF,TGTGCCAGCAGCCATCGTTCCGCGGGAAGGGCCTACAATGAGCAGTTCTTC
TRBV7-9,TRBJ2-7,TRBD1,-,CASSPSLGQGVSYEQYF,TGTGCCAGCAGCCCCTCCTTGGGACAGGGGGTTTCCTACGAGCAGTACTTC
TRBV5-4,TRBJ1-3,TRBD1,many,CASSLGGTGVDRNTIYF,TGTGCCAGCAGCTTGGGGGGCACAGGGGTCGATAGAAACACCATATATTTT
TRBV19,TRBJ2-6,-,-,CASSMSRSGANVLTF,TGTGCCAGTAGTATGTCGCGCTCTGGGGCCAACGTCCTGACTTTC
TRBV6-5,TRBJ1-1,-,-,CASSVKQGILTEAFF,TGTGCCAGCAGCGTGAAACAGGGTATTCTGACTGAAGCTTTCTTT
TRBV19,TRBJ1-2,TRBD1,-,CASSDTGTGGMRGYTF,TGTGCCAGTAGTGACACTGGGACAGGGGGCATGCGTGGCTACACCTTC
TRBV6-5,TRBJ2-7,TRBD1,-,CASRDRGLAEQYF,TGTGCCAGCAGGGACAGGGGGCTGGCCGAGCAGTACTTC
TRBV7-9,TRBJ1-6,-,-,CASSFGGSENSPLHF,TGTGCCAGCAGCTTCGGAGGGTCCGAGAATTCACCCCTCCACTTT
TRBV29-1,TRBJ2-2,TRBD1,-,CSVRQGHGTGELFF,TGCAGCGTTCGACAGGGACACGGCACCGGGGAGCTGTTTTTT
TRBV12-5,TRBJ2-7,TRBD2,-,CASGFRPGLAGGRSSYEQYF,TGTGCTAGTGGTTTCCGACCGGGACTAGCGGGAGGGCGGAGCTCCTACGAGCAGTACTTC
TRBV4-1,TRBJ1-1,-,-,CASSQDPQTGYLNTEAFF,TGCGCCAGCAGCCAAGATCCCCAGACAGGCTACTTGAACACTGAAGCTTTCTTT
TRBV30,TRBJ1-4,TRBD1,once,CAWGRDRGNEKLFF,TGTGCCTGGGGGAGAGACAGGGGAAATGAAAAACTGTTTTTT
TRBV7-2,TRBJ1-1,-,-,CASSLQIQAASWAFF,TGTGCCAGCAGCTTGCAAATCCAGGCAGCATCGTGGGCTTTCTTT
TRBV7-3,TRBJ2-1,TRBD2,-,CASSLTAPTSGRVSNEQFF,TGTGCCAGCAGCTTAACCGCCCCGACTAGCGGGAGGGTCTCCAATGAGCAGTTCTTC
TRBV6-5,TRBJ1-1,TRBD1,-,CASRTGEVGTEAFF,TGTGCCAGCCGGACAGGGGAGGTTGGGACTGAAGCTTTCTTT
TRBV3-1/TRBV3-2,TRBJ2-1,-,-,CASSLRDEQFF,TGTGCCAGCAGCCTGAGGGATGAGCAGTTCTTC
TRBV25-1,TRBJ2-3,-,-,CASSRSGSTDTQYF,TGTGCCAGCAGTCGTTCAGGGAGCACAGATACGCAGTATTTT
TRBV15,TRBJ2-5,-,-,CATSRDGGRAETQYF,TGTGCCACCAGCAGAGATGGGGGCAGGGCAGAGACCCAGTACTTC
TRBV4-3,TRBJ1-2,TRBD1,-,CASSQAPPGQGIWGYTF,TGCGCCAGCAGCCAAGCTCCGCCGGGACAGGGGATTTGGGGCTACACCTTC
TRBV19,TRBJ2-2,TRBD2,-,CASLPAGDTGELFF,TGTGCCAGCCTACCCGCGGGAGACACCGGGGAGCTGTTTTTT
TRBV5-1,TRBJ2-5,-,-,CASSRPGSQETQYF,TGCGCCAGCAGCCGTCCCGGGAGCCAAGAGACCCAGTACTTC
TRBV7-2,TRBJ2-7,-,few,CASSFDRSGEQYF,TGTGCCAGCAGTTTCGACAGGTCGGGGGAGCAGTACTTC
TRBV6-9,TRBJ2-7,TRBD2,-,CASSREGGKVSYEQYF,TGTGCCAGCTCGCGGGAGGGTGGAAAGGTCTCCTACGAGCAGTACTTC
TRBV18,TRBJ2-3,TRBD2,-,CASSPPGLAGGTDTQYF,TGTGCCAGCTCACCACCGGGTCTAGCGGGAGGCACAGATACGCAGTATTTT